This TCR beta chain stems from a study of CD8 T cells in Susac syndrome. Random hexamers were used to reverse transcribe the RNA input (roughly 0.5 to 1 ug). TCRdb called the immunoSEQ multiplex PCR reads again in MiXCR, with one record for every CDR3 protein. Among 150,000 to 180,000 distinct CDR3 sequences listed, 85% to 95% were seen once. CDR3 length: 15 residues. With 4 bases clipped from V and 5 bases from J, the junction kept 8 bases outside the gene matches. Germline values: CDR1 SGHNT, CDR2 YYREEE (reference sequence). The V gene is TRBV5-4, the J gene TRBJ2-1; 8 nucleotides match TRBD2. The sample was CD4+ T cells from PBMCs. This TCR was sampled from a human donor with Susac syndrome. The CDR3 coding sequence is TGTGCCAGCAGCAGGGAGCGGGGGCCTAACAATGAGCAGTTCTTC. The encoded protein is CASSRERGPNNEQFF.